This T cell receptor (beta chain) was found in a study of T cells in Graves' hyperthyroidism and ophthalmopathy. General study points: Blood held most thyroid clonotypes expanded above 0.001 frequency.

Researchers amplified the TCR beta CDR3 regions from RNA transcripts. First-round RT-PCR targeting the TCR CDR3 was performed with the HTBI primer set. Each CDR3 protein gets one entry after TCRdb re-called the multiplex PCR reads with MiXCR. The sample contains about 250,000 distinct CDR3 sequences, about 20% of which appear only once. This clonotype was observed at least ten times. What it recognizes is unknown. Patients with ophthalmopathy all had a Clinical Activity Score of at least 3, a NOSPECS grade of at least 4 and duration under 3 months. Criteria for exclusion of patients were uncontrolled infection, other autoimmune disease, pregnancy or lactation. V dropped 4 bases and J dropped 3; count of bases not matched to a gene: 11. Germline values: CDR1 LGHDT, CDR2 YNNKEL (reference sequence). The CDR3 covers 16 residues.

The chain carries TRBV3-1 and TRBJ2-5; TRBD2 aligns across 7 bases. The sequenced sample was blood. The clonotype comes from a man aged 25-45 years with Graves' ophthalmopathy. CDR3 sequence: CASSLQAYREEETQYF. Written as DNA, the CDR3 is TGTGCCAGCAGCCTACAAGCTTATCGGGAGGAAGAGACCCAGTACTTC.